The sequence of this T cell receptor beta chain was determined in a study of cytomegalovirus exposure and HLA in healthy donors. Findings and caveats of the study: As was reported, the HLA-A and HLA-B alleles of most subjects were accurately predicted from TCR beta sequences.

This clone showed up many times. Its specificity is unknown. CDR1 is MGHRA, CDR2 YSYEKL, per germline. Trimming removed 4 bases from V and 6 bases from J, with 10 bases in between. This CDR3 contains 13 residues. Amplification used 60 Vbeta primers and 13 Jbeta primers. Profiled with immunoSEQ multiplex PCR; TCRdb holds only in-frame clones, not every one. The table lists 150,000 to 200,000 clones, 60% to 85% of them singletons. Though probably carrying unrecorded immune exposures, donors were nominally healthy at sampling. This sequence was found in a woman aged 40 to 55 in good health and CMV-seronegative. Sequencing was carried out using PBMCs. The chain links TRBV4-1 to TRBJ1-5, with D unclear. The CDR3 bases are TGCGCCAGCAGCCCCCGGGAGTCTCAGCCCCAGCATTTT. Protein sequence: CASSPRESQPQHF.